The 21 T cell receptor beta chains presented below share a single source sample, sequenced in a study of shared clonotypes between healthy human individuals. Profiled with immunoSEQ multiplex PCR; TCRdb holds only in-frame clones, not every one. There are under 1,100,000 clones in the sample; 75% to 80% occur only once, and roughly 0.65% lies in the top ten. The sequencing sample was made of memory CD4+ T cells from PBMCs. The subset was: CD45RA-negative fraction. The receptors come from a man between 18 and 35 years old in good health. Some clones in this sample may be carry-over from other donors' samples.

V and J are TRBV7-3 and TRBJ2-1, with 7 bases matching TRBD2. Trimming at V came to 4 bases and at J to 8 bases, leaving 8 bases not matched to a gene. CDR1 and CDR2 from the germline V gene are SGHTA and FQGTGA. The CDR3 length is 14 residues. The CDR3 nucleotides are TGTGCCAGCAGCTCGCGGACTAGTAGCGATGAGCAGTTCTTC. This translates into CASSSRTSSDEQFF.

The gene calls are TRBV5-6 and TRBJ2-1, with D perhaps TRBD2 (6 bases). The CDR3 covers 15 residues. Between the trimmed V and J ends, which lost 3 bases and 6 bases, there was a span of 16 bases. Germline CDR1 and CDR2: SGHDT and YYEEEE. CDR3 amino acids: CASSSPGRGSNEQFF. The CDR3 DNA follows: TGTGCCAGCAGCTCGCCCGGCCGGGGGTCCAATGAGCAGTTCTTC.

The rearrangement joins TRBV7-6 to TRBJ2-7; D could derive from TRBD1 or TRBD2 (5 bases each). V was pared by 6 bases and J by 0 bases, with 15 bases between. This CDR3 contains 15 residues. In germline, CDR1 is SGHVS, CDR2 FNYEAQ. The CDR3 DNA follows: TGTGCCAGCAGATCAGGGACCGAGAGCTCCTACGAGCAGTACTTC. It codes for CASRSGTESSYEQYF.

This sequence joins TRBV7-2 and TRBJ1-5; 7 bases fit TRBD1. The CDR3 totals 18 residues. Germline CDR1 reads SGHTA; CDR2 reads FQGNSA. Losses at the gene ends were 1 base for V and 6 bases for J; bases not matched to a gene: 15. CDR3: CASSLVTRGRRDSQPQHF. In DNA, the CDR3 is TGTGCCAGCAGCTTAGTCACGAGGGGGCGTCGTGATAGTCAGCCCCAGCATTTT.

In the case of this clone: This may be a read error: a much more frequent sequence differs by one nucleotide. The rearrangement links TRBV11-2 to TRBJ2-7; possibly TRBD2 for D (5 bases). The CDR3 contains 11 residues. Germline V CDR1 and CDR2: SGHAT, FQNNGV. V shed 5 bases and J shed 4 bases, with 6 bases lying between them. CDR3 protein: CASSRGYEQYF. CDR3 DNA sequence: TGTGCCAGCAGCCGAGGGTACGAGCAGTACTTC.

The CDR3 nucleotides read TGTGCCAGCCGTGGACAGGGAACGACCGGGGAGCTGTTTTTT. Protein: CASRGQGTTGELFF. The chain couples TRBV2 to TRBJ2-2, with 8 bases fitting TRBD1. Germline CDR1 reads SNHLY; CDR2 reads FYNNEI. The CDR3 totals 14 residues. The junction had 7 bases not matched to a gene; V was cut back by 8 bases and J by 5 bases.

The chain uses TRBV30 and TRBJ2-5; possible D gene TRBD2, 6 bases. There are 13 residues in the CDR3. V was pared by 3 bases and J by 4 bases, with 12 bases between. CDR1 is GTSNPN and CDR2 is SVGIG in the germline V gene (reference sequence). The DNA of the CDR3 is TGTGCCTGGAGGGTTAGCGGTTCAGAGACCCAGTACTTC. Amino acids: CAWRVSGSETQYF.

This chain links TRBV18 with TRBJ2-4; D not certain. Germline V gene lookup returns CDR1 KGHSH and CDR2 LQKENI. The CDR3 spans 15 residues. V was cut by 2 bases and J by 1 base, with 9 bases left in between. The CDR3 DNA sequence: TGTGCCAGCTCACCAGTGGCGGAGGCCAAAAACATTCAGTACTTC. Protein: CASSPVAEAKNIQYF.

This clone came up a few times. This chain uses TRBV7-2 with TRBJ2-7, with a weak D call TRBD2 (6 bases). With 5 bases removed from V and 3 bases from J, the gap between germline ends came to 11 bases. This CDR3 is 13 amino acids long. Germline V gives CDR1 SGHTA, CDR2 FQGNSA. In DNA, the CDR3 is TGTGCCAGCAGCCCCCGAGCGGGCTACGAGCAGTACTTC. Translating it yields CASSPRAGYEQYF.

The CDR3 is CASSRHNPRNEKLFF. CDR3 bases: TGTGCCAGCAGCCGGCACAACCCCCGGAATGAAAAACTGTTTTTT. J is TRBJ1-4 and V is TRBV4-2; D is unresolved. The CDR3 is 15 residues long. Trimming took 4 bases from V and 5 from J, leaving 14 bases between them. Germline V gives CDR1 LGHNA, CDR2 YNFKEQ.

The chain couples TRBV6-1 to TRBJ1-5, with D maybe TRBD1 (6 bases). This CDR3 spans 15 amino acids. In germline, CDR1 is MNHNS, CDR2 SASEGT. The V and J ends lost 6 bases and 3 bases respectively, with 15 bases between them. This CDR3 reads CASSGGGRNNQPQHF. The CDR3 bases are TGTGCCAGCAGCGGGGGGGGGCGGAACAATCAGCCCCAGCATTTT.

The rearrangement uses TRBV5-1 and TRBJ1-4; possibly TRBD1 for D (5 bases). The CDR3 is 15 amino acids. CDR1 is SGHRS and CDR2 is YFSETQ in the germline V gene. The germline V and J ends were trimmed by 4 bases and 5 bases, with 15 bases remaining between them. The CDR3 sequence is CASSPGTDLNEKLFF. CDR3 in DNA: TGCGCCAGCAGCCCGGGGACGGATTTGAATGAAAAACTGTTTTTT.

The genes are TRBV2 and TRBJ2-7, with 11 nucleotides matching TRBD2. J gave up 7 bases and V 6 bases, and 14 bases lay outside the gene matches. CDR3 length equals 16 residues. Germline V lookup: CDR1 SNHLY, CDR2 FYNNEI. The CDR3 loop reads CASRGVLLAGGGEQYF. DNA for the CDR3: TGTGCCAGCAGGGGGGTGCTGCTAGCGGGAGGCGGTGAGCAGTACTTC.

The genes are TRBV28 and TRBJ1-4, with TRBD1 matching over 10 bases. Germline CDR1 is MDHEN and CDR2 is SYDVKM. CDR3 length: 14 amino acids. With 6 bases clipped from V and 8 bases from J, the junction kept 6 bases outside the gene matches. The CDR3 loop reads CASSRQGACEKLFF. The CDR3, as DNA: TGTGCCAGCAGCCGACAGGGGGCGTGCGAAAAACTGTTTTTT.

The V call is TRBV19, the J call TRBJ2-7; 8 bases map to TRBD2. Germline V lookup: CDR1 LNHDA, CDR2 SQIVND (reference sequence). This CDR3 region has 15 residues. With V trimmed by 6 bases and J by 3 bases, 10 bases remained unmatched. The CDR3 loop reads CASSRDAGGRYEQYF. DNA of the CDR3: TGTGCCAGTAGCCGTGACGCGGGAGGACGCTACGAGCAGTACTTC.

About this clone: The junction departs from the called germline gene at one end, perhaps through a read error. In the same sample, other DNA sequences code for this CDR3. This sequence joins TRBV25-1 and TRBJ2-7, with 10 bases aligning to TRBD2. Germline V lookup: CDR1 MGHDK, CDR2 SYGVNS. This CDR3 comprises 16 residues. The CDR3 sequence is CASSPSGSRSRGEQYF. DNA of the CDR3: TGCGCCAGCAGTCCTAGCGGGAGCCGATCACGGGGCGAGCAGTACTTC.

The chain links TRBV2 to TRBJ2-7, with D possibly matching TRBD2 (6 bases). Germline V gene data show CDR1 as SNHLY and CDR2 as FYNNEI. The germline V and J ends were trimmed by 6 bases and 2 bases, with 11 bases remaining between them. This CDR3 has 13 residues. For the CDR3, the DNA is TGTGCCAGCAGACGGGACTCGACCTACGAGCAGTACTTC. This sequence encodes CASRRDSTYEQYF.

The rearrangement joins TRBV30 to TRBJ2-1, with TRBD2 matching over 13 bases. J was trimmed by 6 bases and V by 3 bases; bases with no gene match: 8. Per germline, CDR1 GTSNPN and CDR2 SVGIG (reference sequence). The length of the CDR3 is 16 residues. CDR3 nucleotide sequence: TGTGCCTGGAGCGCCCTTCGACTAGCGGGGGGCAATGAGCAGTTCTTC. It encodes CAWSALRLAGGNEQFF.

The gene calls are TRBV5-6 and TRBJ2-1, with 14 nucleotides matching TRBD2. The CDR3 runs 17 residues. CDR1 and CDR2 (germline): SGHDT, YYEEEE. With 6 bases clipped from V and 2 bases from J, the junction kept 7 bases outside the gene matches. CDR3 in amino acids: CASTWGTSGSTYNEQFF. In DNA, the CDR3 is TGTGCCAGCACCTGGGGGACTAGCGGGAGCACCTACAATGAGCAGTTCTTC.

This clone has a handful of counts. The chain carries TRBV30 and TRBJ1-1; no clear D. The CDR3 contains 12 residues. With 1 base removed from V and 3 bases from J, the gap between germline ends came to 6 bases. Germline lookup yields CDR1 GTSNPN and CDR2 SVGIG (reference sequence). The CDR3 DNA reads TGTGCCTGGAGTGGAGGGTACACTGAAGCTTTCTTT. It translates to CAWSGGYTEAFF.

The V and J genes are TRBV25-1 and TRBJ1-2; possibly TRBD1 for D (5 bases). Germline assignment: CDR1 MGHDK and CDR2 SYGVNS. The length of the CDR3 is 12 residues. V was clipped by 7 bases and J by 10 bases, with 16 bases between them. In DNA, the CDR3 is TGTGCCAGCAACGATGAGGGACTTCTCTACACCTTC. Its translation: CASNDEGLLYTF.